The sample holds a few counts of the clone carrying this T cell receptor beta chain. This CDR3 is 12 amino acids long. Per germline, CDR1 SEHNR and CDR2 FQNEAQ (reference sequence). V lost 4 bases and J lost 7, with 8 bases in between. The data originate from a study of T cells in Graves' hyperthyroidism and ophthalmopathy. Using RNA transcripts as the source, TCR beta CDR3 regions were amplified. Researchers ran a first-round RT-PCR on the TCR CDR3 using the HTBI primer set. TCRdb recomputed calls from the multiplex PCR reads with MiXCR, one row per CDR3 protein. The sample consists of about 200,000 distinct CDR3 sequences, about a sixth of them appearing once. Exclusion of patients followed from uncontrolled infection, other autoimmune disease, pregnancy or lactation.

The chain carries TRBV7-9 and TRBJ2-1, with D possibly called TRBD1 or TRBD2 (5 bases each). The sample consisted of blood. The TCR was taken from a woman aged 45-65 years with Graves' hyperthyroidism. CDR3 nucleotide sequence: TGTGCCAGCAGCTGGGACGTAAATGAGCAGTTCTTC. Translating gives CASSWDVNEQFF.